These 4 T cell receptor beta chains originate from one sample sequenced in a study of T cell clonotyping in hematopoietic cell transplantation. Stated time point: recipient sample about 28 days before transplant, after cytoreduction. Assay: immunoSEQ multiplex PCR; the TCRdb copy retains only in-frame clones and omits some. Of some 9,200 clones in the sample, roughly 84% were seen once. This specimen was peripheral blood mononuclear cells, taken before stem cell transplant. The receptors shown here come from a man in his fifties or sixties with acute myeloid leukemia. Some clones in this sample may be carry-over from other donors' samples.

This clone appeared a few times. Additional DNA sequences in this sample encode the identical CDR3. The chain recombines TRBV5-4 with TRBJ2-5, with 7 positions matching TRBD2. Germline V gives CDR1 SGHNT, CDR2 YYREEE (reference sequence). The CDR3 totals 14 residues. The V segment lost 2 bases and the J segment 2 bases; nucleotides outside the gene matches: 3. CDR3 residues: CASSLAGTQETQYF. Here the CDR3 DNA reads TGTGCCAGCAGCTTAGCGGGAACGCAAGAGACCCAGTACTTC.

This sequence joins TRBV29-1 and TRBJ1-2, with D tentatively TRBD1 (6 bases). The V gene's germline CDR1 is SQVTM and CDR2 ANQGSEA. Trimming removed 4 bases at V and 7 bases at J, with 22 bases between. The CDR3 sequence is 15 residues long. CDR3 DNA sequence: TGCAGCGTTGCGGAGGGGGGACGAGCCGCGGGTGGCTACACCTTC. It encodes CSVAEGGRAAGGYTF.

V gene TRBV30 combines with J gene TRBJ1-2, with TRBD1 as a possible D gene (5 bases). The V end was cut by 7 bases, the J end by 0 bases, with 12 bases between. CDR3 size: 13 residues. In germline, CDR1 is GTSNPN, CDR2 SVGIG (reference sequence). Written as DNA, the CDR3 is TGTGCCTTCCGGGACCGATCTAACTATGGCTACACCTTC. It codes for CAFRDRSNYGYTF.

This chain connects TRBV6-5 to TRBJ1-6, with D maybe TRBD1 (5 bases). Germline V gene data show CDR1 as MNHEY and CDR2 as SVGAGI. V shed 2 bases and J shed 6 bases, with 14 bases lying between them. The CDR3 contains 16 residues. The CDR3 loop is CASSYVGGSGNSPLHF. The DNA for the CDR3 is TGTGCCAGCAGTTACGTTGGGGGGTCGGGTAATTCACCCCTCCACTTT.